The entry below describes one TCR beta chain. Its recognized antigen is unknown. No base quality values were provided; no much bigger clone lies one nucleotide off. CDR1 SGHVS and CDR2 FQNEAQ are derived from the germline V gene. Measured from the cysteine to the phenylalanine, the CDR3 is 14 residues long. CDR3 DNA is the only sequence kept; it has 42 bases, read in frame from the first base. V is shortened by 1 base, J by 5 bases, and the region joining them spans 11 bases. Patients with a history of autoimmune disease or receiving systemic immunosuppression were excluded from the trial. Peripheral blood for TCR sequencing was drawn from every dose cohort at baseline, at cycle 4 day 1 and at cycle 7 day 1. Samples came from an open-label, multicenter, first-in-human phase I dose-escalation trial of ivuxolimab. Adults with locally advanced or metastatic melanoma, renal cell, hepatocellular, or head and neck squamous cell carcinoma were enrolled in the trial. CD4+ and CD8+ T cells were sorted separately from peripheral blood before TCR sequencing.

The data originate from a study of OX40 agonist ivuxolimab in advanced cancers. Looking at the study overall: Ivuxolimab was an agonistic, fully human IgG2 monoclonal antibody directed against OX40 (CD134), a costimulatory receptor. Intravenous ivuxolimab was administered to patients every 2 weeks at six dose levels: 0.01, 0.1, 0.3, 1.5, 3 and 10 mg/kg. Of the roughly 51 dose-escalation patients, hepatocellular carcinoma was present in about 19, melanoma in around 15, renal cell carcinoma in 9 and head and neck cancer in 9. A male proportion of about 79% and a mean age of around 60 years, ranging from 23 to 79, were recorded for the dose-escalation cohort. Patients were allowed to have had prior anti-PD-1, anti-PD-L1 or anti-CTLA-4 therapy, and approximately 37% of the dose-escalation patients had been treated with checkpoint inhibitors. Partial responses were achieved by three dose-escalation patients, of whom one had hepatocellular carcinoma and two had cutaneous melanoma. Peripheral TCRbeta sequencing aimed to test whether ivuxolimab altered TCR sequence diversity and caused clonal T-cell expansion. The paper covers the monotherapy dose-escalation part of the phase I ivuxolimab trial, which included N of about 56 patients. Study-wide conclusions, independent of this receptor: Partial responders in the 0.1-3.0 mg/kg groups had among the lowest normalized peripheral clonal expansion, especially among CD8+ T cells. On average, CD8+ T cells showed more expanded clones than CD4+ T cells after ivuxolimab. Clonal expansion of both CD4+ and CD8+ blood T cells was observed from baseline to week 6 at doses 0.1 to 3.0 mg/kg. Low levels of normalized T-cell clonal expansion were also seen in some patients who did not respond. The antigen specificity of the peripheral T cells that underwent clonal expansion was not determined.

Genomic DNA was extracted from sorted cells for sequencing of the TCRbeta CDR3 region. The immunoSEQ Assay was used for sequencing of TCRbeta CDR3 regions. The source is immuneACCESS, and TCRdb retained only in-frame sequences with V and J called. Part of the clones is not carried over; for the studies checked, unresolved V genes explain less than half of this, and the remainder is unexplained. The sample includes fewer than 85,000 clones, with around 83% observed a single time. The top ten clonotypes cover 0.76% of the sample. The starting material was CD4+ or CD8+ T cells sorted from blood, obtained in a trial of the OX40 agonist ivuxolimab. This TCR was recovered from an adult with an advanced solid tumor such as melanoma, head and neck, liver or kidney cancer. The chain uses TRBV7-8 and TRBJ2-5; a weak D assignment points to TRBD2 (5 bases agree). The DNA is TGTGCCAGCAGCTTAGGCGGGCTATGGGAGACCCAGTACTTC. This gives the protein CASSLGGLWETQYF. When the CDR3 is completed using the reference TRBV7-8 and TRBJ2-5 genes on either side, the full variable domain is GAGVSQSPRYKVAKRGQDVALRCDPISGHVSLFWYQQALGQGPEFLTYFQNEAQLDKSGLPSDRFFAERPEGSVSTLKIQRTQQEDSAVYLCASSLGGLWETQYFGPGTRLLVL.